This passage covers 9 T cell receptor beta chains from one sample sequenced in a study of blood T cell repertoires in COVID-19. TCRdb's copy holds only in-frame clones and misses some; the assay was immunoSEQ multiplex PCR. The sample has 300,000 to 450,000 clones, about 89% seen once. Sequencing was performed on peripheral blood. The receptors originated from a woman in her sixties or seventies with COVID-19, enrolled during active disease.

V gene TRBV5-4 combines with J gene TRBJ1-6; 11 bases are shared with TRBD1. With V trimmed by 4 bases and J by 13 bases, 4 bases remained unmatched. Per the germline V gene, CDR1 is SGHNT and CDR2 is YYREEE (reference sequence). This CDR3 has 13 amino acids. This chain's CDR3 is CASSGTGGRPLHF. CDR3 bases: TGTGCCAGCAGCGGGACAGGGGGGCGCCCCCTCCACTTT.

The rearrangement joins TRBV7-3 to TRBJ2-5, with 7 bases fitting TRBD2. This CDR3 region has 14 residues. The ends lost 6 bases at V and 4 bases at J; junction bases unmatched: 8. CDR1 SGHTA and CDR2 FQGTGA come from the germline V gene. The CDR3 nucleotides are TGTGCCAGCAGTCCCGGACTAGGGTTAGAGACCCAGTACTTC. Amino acid sequence: CASSPGLGLETQYF. Looking up the rest from reference TRBV7-3 and TRBJ2-5 gives the full variable domain: GAGVSQTPSNKVTEKGKYVELRCDPISGHTALYWYRQSLGQGPEFLIYFQGTGAADDSGLPNDRFFAVRPEGSVSTLKIQRTERGDSAVYLCASSPGLGLETQYFGPGTRLLVL.

This sequence joins TRBV12-3 or TRBV12-4 and TRBJ1-2; 10 bases are shared with TRBD1. V lost 6 bases, J lost 4 bases, and 2 bases stayed unmatched. The CDR3 is 13 residues long. The CDR3 coding sequence is TGTGCCAGCAGCCGGACAGGGGGCTATGGCTACACCTTC. Its protein product is CASSRTGGYGYTF.

The V and J genes are TRBV29-1 and TRBJ1-2, with D maybe TRBD1 (5 bases). The ends were cut back, 4 bases at V and 12 bases at J, with 12 bases in the middle. The CDR3 runs 10 residues. Germline V gene lookup returns CDR1 SQVTM and CDR2 ANQGSEA. CDR3 sequence: CSVVSDSHTF. The CDR3 nucleotides read TGCAGCGTTGTAAGCGACAGTCACACCTTC. Full variable domain (missing parts from reference TRBV29-1 and TRBJ1-2): SAVISQKPSRDICQRGTSLTIQCQVDSQVTMMFWYRQQPGQSLTLIATANQGSEATYESGFVIDKFPISRPNLTFSTLTVSNMSPEDSSIYLCSVVSDSHTFGSGTRLTVV.

The chain carries TRBV7-2 and TRBJ2-1, with D tentatively TRBD1 (5 bases). The germline CDR1 and CDR2 sequences are SGHTA and FQGNSA. The V end was cut by 5 bases, the J end by 5 bases, with 10 bases between. The CDR3 is 13 residues long. CDR3 sequence: CASSIDRNNEQFF. DNA of the CDR3: TGTGCCAGCAGCATAGACAGAAACAATGAGCAGTTCTTC. The entire variable domain, with the rest obtained from reference TRBV7-2 and TRBJ2-1, is as follows: GAGVSQSPSNKVTEKGKDVELRCDPISGHTALYWYRQSLGQGLEFLIYFQGNSAPDKSGLPSDRFSAERTGGSVSTLTIQRTQQEDSAVYLCASSIDRNNEQFFGPGTRLTVL.

CDR3 sequence: CASSYHQGLVLTF. The CDR3 DNA reads TGTGCCAGCAGTTATCACCAGGGCCTCGTCCTGACTTTC. J is TRBJ2-6 and V is TRBV6-5; D may be TRBD1 (5 bases). This CDR3 spans 13 amino acids. Germline loops: CDR1 MNHEY, CDR2 SVGAGI. Trimming stripped 3 bases from V and 12 bases from J, with 12 bases between.

The V call is TRBV11-2, the J call TRBJ2-3; maybe TRBD2 (6 bases). Looked up from germline, CDR1 is SGHAT and CDR2 is FQNNGV. The V and J ends lost 4 bases and 7 bases respectively, with 21 bases between them. The CDR3 is 16 residues long. CDR3 sequence reads: CASSSGTRYPQYTQYF. In DNA, the CDR3 is TGTGCCAGCAGCTCCGGGACTCGATATCCACAATATACGCAGTATTTT.

As regards this clone: Other DNA sequences of this sample code for an identical CDR3. The V gene is TRBV4-1, the J gene TRBJ1-3; D gene ambiguous. The CDR3 is made up of 15 amino acids. The germline V gene encodes CDR1 MGHRA and CDR2 YSYEKL. Trimming cost V 1 base and J 2 bases, with 9 bases left between them. CDR3: CASSQVVTAGNTIYF. CDR3 DNA: TGCGCCAGCAGCCAAGTCGTCACAGCTGGAAACACCATATATTTT.

The chain joins TRBV28 to TRBJ1-2, with a weak D call TRBD1 (5 bases). Trimming cost V 6 bases and J 1 base, with 21 bases left between them. The CDR3 has 17 amino acids. Germline V lookup: CDR1 MDHEN, CDR2 SYDVKM. The DNA of the CDR3 is TGTGCCAGCAGCTCCGTCGGGGACTTTCGTATTAACTATGGCTACACCTTC. This translates into CASSSVGDFRINYGYTF.